This TCR beta chain was found in a study of CD4 T cells in relation to SARS-CoV-2 and coronaviruses. The overall study: TCR beta CDR3s were sequenced after roughly 10-day antigen culture of PBMCs.

Clones were sequenced by immunoSEQ multiplex PCR, and TCRdb holds only the in-frame ones, with some missing. The sample lists about 36,000 clones; around 77% were seen once. Note on this clone: The antigen remains unidentified.

The CDR3 covers 14 residues. J lost 2 bases, V lost 6 bases, and 5 bases had no gene match. Per germline, CDR1 SGHAT and CDR2 FQNNGV. This TCR derives from an adult with COVID-19. The chain is built from TRBV11-2 and TRBJ2-3; 7 bases line up with TRBD1. Sequences were obtained from memory CD4+ T cells from PBMCs, cultured in vitro. DNA for the CDR3: TGTGCCAGCAGTTCCGGGACAGTCACAGATACGCAGTATTTT. It encodes CASSSGTVTDTQYF.